This T cell receptor (beta chain) was obtained from a study of cytomegalovirus exposure and HLA in healthy donors. The study, taken as a whole, reports: It has been reported that TCR beta sequences accurately predicted the HLA-A and HLA-B alleles of most subjects. Cytomegalovirus-associated TCR beta chains were listed, numbering some 150. In a later analysis, at a false discovery rate of 0.05, 16,951 TCR beta sequences were associated with HLA alleles.

The PCR used 60 Vbeta and 13 Jbeta primers. Measured with immunoSEQ multiplex PCR; TCRdb has only the in-frame clones, and not every one. The data hold about 130,000 clones, with over 65% observed a single time. With 5 bases clipped from V and 5 bases from J, the junction kept 7 bases outside the gene matches. Germline CDR1 reads LNHDA; CDR2 reads SQIVND (reference sequence). The CDR3 extends over 14 amino acids. Note on this clone: The antigen remains unidentified.

What was sequenced was PBMCs. This sequence was found in a man aged 40-49 years in good health and CMV-seronegative. V usage is TRBV19 and J usage is TRBJ1-1, with 8 bases fitting TRBD1. The CDR3 DNA follows: TGTGCCAGTAGTGACAGGGGCAGGAGGACTGAAGCTTTCTTT. This sequence encodes CASSDRGRRTEAFF.